These 22 T cell receptor beta chains share one sample of origin, sequenced in a study of blood T cells in healthy people across ages. A second PCR, run for about 7 to 12 cycles, used a sample-barcoded 5' primer plus a J-beta primer mix. Each CDR3 protein is one row after TCRdb ran MiXCR on the 5' RACE reads. The sample lists 600,000 or so distinct CDR3 sequences; 45% to 55% were seen once. Specimen: blood. These TCRs come from a man older than 75 in good health.

This clonotype was counted a few times. This sequence joins TRBV20-1 and TRBJ2-3; TRBD2 agrees at 7 bases. Germline V lookup: CDR1 DFQATT, CDR2 SNEGSKA (reference sequence). The CDR3 has 15 residues. With 3 bases clipped from V and 1 base from J, the junction kept 7 bases outside the gene matches. DNA for the CDR3: TGCAGTGCTAGTGCGGGGGTAGACGGCACAGATACGCAGTATTTT. Translation gives CSASAGVDGTDTQYF.

The gene calls are TRBV7-3 and TRBJ2-1; TRBD2 aligns across 12 bases. Germline assignment: CDR1 SGHTA and CDR2 FQGTGA. The length of the CDR3 is 16 residues. V gave up 5 bases and J gave up 9 bases; unmatched junction bases: 11. CDR3 sequence: CASSKGLAGGPREQFF. The CDR3 nucleotides are TGTGCCAGCAGCAAGGGGCTAGCGGGGGGGCCTCGTGAGCAGTTCTTC.

This clonotype was found a few times. V usage is TRBV20-1 and J usage is TRBJ2-5; 11 positions agree with TRBD2. The CDR3 consists of 15 residues. The V gene end was trimmed by 4 bases and the J gene end by 2 bases; junction bases not matched to a gene: 6. CDR1 DFQATT and CDR2 SNEGSKA come from the germline V gene (reference sequence). Here the CDR3 reads CSATSGTSGQETQYF. The CDR3 DNA reads TGCAGTGCTACTAGCGGGACTAGCGGACAAGAGACCCAGTACTTC.

This clonotype has a handful of counts. This sequence joins TRBV20-1 and TRBJ2-3; 8 bases are a match to TRBD2. The germline V gene has CDR1 DFQATT and CDR2 SNEGSKA (reference sequence). Losses at the gene ends were 0 bases for V and 6 bases for J; bases not matched to a gene: 23. The CDR3 has 20 amino acids. Here the CDR3 DNA reads TGCAGTGCTAGAGATAAAGGAATAGGCAGGACTAGCTCGAGTTGGGATACGCAGTATTTT. Its protein product is CSARDKGIGRTSSSWDTQYF.

This clonotype was counted many times. CDR3 sequence: CASSPAGGSSYNEQFF. In DNA form, the CDR3 reads TGTGCCAGCAGCCCAGCGGGGGGCAGCTCCTACAATGAGCAGTTCTTC. This chain joins TRBV11-1 and TRBJ2-1; 9 bases match TRBD2. With 5 bases clipped from V and 0 bases from J, the junction kept 5 bases outside the gene matches. This CDR3 has 16 residues. The V gene's germline CDR1 is SGHAT and CDR2 FQDESV (reference sequence).

About this clonotype: It may be a read error: a sequence one base away is much more abundant. This chain connects TRBV2 to TRBJ2-5, with 8 bases that match TRBD2. Germline assignment: CDR1 SNHLY and CDR2 FYNNEI. J lost 7 bases, V lost 3 bases, and 10 bases had no gene match. The CDR3 has 15 residues. CDR3 sequence reads: CASSEVGGSGGTQYF. The CDR3 nucleotides are TGTGCCAGCAGTGAGGTCGGCGGGAGCGGGGGGACCCAGTACTTC.

The chain uses TRBV7-2 and TRBJ2-1; tentatively, D is TRBD1 (6 bases). Germline loops: CDR1 SGHTA, CDR2 FQGNSA. Deletions cut 4 bases from V and 6 bases from J, with 13 bases between. The CDR3 is 14 residues long. The CDR3 sequence is CASSSYRVGNEQFF. CDR3 nucleotide sequence: TGTGCCAGCAGCTCCTACAGGGTGGGCAATGAGCAGTTCTTC.

The chain recombines TRBV2 with TRBJ1-4; D not certain. The V end lost 5 bases, the J end lost 9 bases, and 13 bases lay between the germline ends. Germline lookup yields CDR1 SNHLY and CDR2 FYNNEI. CDR3 length equals 13 residues. The CDR3 nucleotides are TGTGCCAGCAGTCCCGGAGAAGCTAAAAAACTGTTTTTT. Protein sequence: CASSPGEAKKLFF.

The chain uses TRBV5-1 and TRBJ1-1; maybe TRBD1 (6 bases). The CDR3 sequence is 14 residues long. Trimming stripped 4 bases from V and 1 base from J, with 11 bases between. Looked up from germline, CDR1 is SGHRS and CDR2 is YFSETQ. CDR3 in DNA: TGCGCCAGCAGCGCCCCCAGGGGGAACACTGAAGCTTTCTTT. Protein sequence: CASSAPRGNTEAFF.

This chain joins TRBV11-1 and TRBJ2-5; 8 bases are a match to TRBD2. The CDR3 loop spans 15 amino acids. In germline, CDR1 is SGHAT, CDR2 FQDESV (reference sequence). After removal of 6 bases from V and 1 base from J, the junction contained 7 bases not matched to a gene. Here the CDR3 reads CASRVSGSSQETQYF. CDR3 bases: TGTGCCAGCAGAGTAAGCGGGAGCTCCCAAGAGACCCAGTACTTC.

The chain carries TRBV30 and TRBJ2-6, with D unclear. The CDR3 extends over 16 amino acids. Germline lookup yields CDR1 GTSNPN and CDR2 SVGIG (reference sequence). Trimming pared 3 bases from V and 4 bases from J, leaving 16 bases between. In DNA form, the CDR3 reads TGTGCCTGGAGCTACCCGGCCATTTCCGGGGCCAACGTCCTGACTTTC. Protein sequence: CAWSYPAISGANVLTF.

This chain's CDR3 is CSARWDTQYF. The DNA for the CDR3 is TGCAGTGCTCGGTGGGATACGCAGTATTTT. V usage is TRBV20-1 and J usage is TRBJ2-3; D is unclear. Germline CDR1 DFQATT, CDR2 SNEGSKA (reference sequence). V lost 5 bases and J lost 6, with 6 bases in between. The CDR3 covers 10 residues.

This chain links TRBV19 with TRBJ1-5; no clear D. Germline values: CDR1 LNHDA, CDR2 SQIVND (reference sequence). Between the trimmed V and J ends, which lost 3 bases and 6 bases, there was a span of 12 bases. The CDR3 has 14 amino acids. CDR3 nucleotide sequence: TGTGCCAGTAGTATTACGGGTTCGAGTCAGCCCCAGCATTTT. It is translated as CASSITGSSQPQHF.

This clonotype was seen many times. This chain links TRBV4-3 with TRBJ2-3, with TRBD2 matching over 11 bases. The CDR3 covers 17 residues. V gave up 3 bases and J gave up 2 bases; unmatched junction bases: 7. Per germline, CDR1 LGHNA and CDR2 YSLEER. CDR3 sequence reads: CASSQIAGGYSTDTQYF. DNA for the CDR3: TGCGCCAGCAGCCAGATAGCGGGGGGGTATTCCACAGATACGCAGTATTTT.

The rearrangement joins TRBV13 to TRBJ2-5, with 13 bases identical to TRBD2. There are 15 residues in the CDR3. Germline CDR1 reads PRHDT; CDR2 reads FYEKMQ (reference sequence). With V trimmed by 5 bases and J by 8 bases, 8 bases remained unmatched. CDR3 sequence (DNA): TGTGCCAGCAGCCGTACAGGACTAGCGGGAGTAACCCAGTACTTC. Translating it yields CASSRTGLAGVTQYF.

There are a few counts of this clonotype. The chain links TRBV7-6 to TRBJ2-7; 10 positions agree with TRBD1. Trimming took 5 bases from V and 1 from J; bases not matched to a gene: 8. Germline V gene sequence: CDR1 SGHVS, CDR2 FNYEAQ. This CDR3 region has 16 residues. The CDR3 DNA sequence: TGTGCCAGCAGCCAACCGGGACAGGGGTCTTCCTACGAGCAGTACTTC. This gives the protein CASSQPGQGSSYEQYF.

This clonotype was found many times. V is TRBV6-5 and J is TRBJ1-1; 12 positions agree with TRBD1. The CDR3 spans 13 residues. The germline CDR1 and CDR2 sequences are MNHEY and SVGAGI. V gave up 6 bases and J gave up 8 bases; unmatched junction bases: 4. This CDR3 is CASRGTGGREAFF. Here the CDR3 DNA reads TGTGCCAGCAGGGGGACAGGGGGCAGGGAAGCTTTCTTT.

This chain joins TRBV28 and TRBJ2-7, with TRBD1 identical over 8 bases. The CDR3 loop spans 17 amino acids. Losses at the gene ends were 4 bases for V and 2 bases for J; bases not matched to a gene: 13. The germline V gene has CDR1 MDHEN and CDR2 SYDVKM. The CDR3 loop reads CASSSNRDRRITYEQYF. The CDR3 nucleotides are TGTGCCAGCAGTTCTAACCGGGACAGGAGAATAACCTACGAGCAGTACTTC.

V gene TRBV4-2 combines with J gene TRBJ1-1; a possible D gene is TRBD1 (6 bases). Germline lookup yields CDR1 LGHNA and CDR2 YNFKEQ. V lost 4 bases, J lost 4 bases, and 13 bases lay in between. The CDR3 consists of 14 residues. The CDR3 DNA sequence: TGTGCCAGCAGCCGGGCAGGGGCGTTCACTGAAGCTTTCTTT. Its protein product is CASSRAGAFTEAFF.

The V call is TRBV25-1, the J call TRBJ2-1; possibly TRBD2 for D (6 bases). This CDR3 is built from 17 residues. Trimming took 2 bases from V and 7 from J, leaving 21 bases between them. Germline V gene data show CDR1 as MGHDK and CDR2 as SYGVNS. The CDR3 reads CASSEPGTGVDHNEQFF. In nucleotides, the CDR3 is TGTGCCAGCAGTGAACCGGGAACGGGGGTTGATCATAATGAGCAGTTCTTC.

The gene calls are TRBV20-1 and TRBJ1-2; D is possibly TRBD1 (5 bases). The CDR3 runs to 10 residues. Trimming removed 7 bases at V and 8 bases at J, with 11 bases between. CDR1 DFQATT and CDR2 SNEGSKA come from the germline V gene (reference sequence). In DNA form, the CDR3 reads TGCAGTGGGGGCGGATTAGGCTACACCTTC. Its protein product is CSGGGLGYTF.

This chain links TRBV28 with TRBJ2-5; D is uncertain. CDR1 is MDHEN, CDR2 SYDVKM, per germline. V gave up 3 bases and J gave up 4 bases, with 6 bases separating them. The length of the CDR3 is 12 residues. CDR3: CASSFNSETQYF. The CDR3 bases are TGTGCCAGCAGTTTTAACTCAGAGACCCAGTACTTC.